This T cell receptor beta chain was found in a study of T cells expressing NK-cell markers. The CDR3 is made up of 13 amino acids. Germline V gene data show CDR1 as SGHAT and CDR2 as FQNNGV. TCRdb reprocessed the 5' RACE reads and keeps a single row for each CDR3 protein, giving no DNA. This sample carries 120,000 to 150,000 distinct CDR3 sequences, with more than 10% going to the ten biggest clones. The genes are TRBV11-2 and TRBJ1-5. The sample taken for sequencing was blood T cells: a sorted CD56 or NKG2C T cell subset, CD4+ or CD8+ T cells, or bulk PBMC T cells (not recorded which). This TCR was recovered from a man aged 18 to 29 in good health. This chain's CDR3 is CASSLDGNQPQHF. Full variable domain (outside the CDR3, taken from reference TRBV11-2 and TRBJ1-5): EAGVAQSPRYKIIEKRQSVAFWCNPISGHATLYWYQQILGQGPKLLIQFQNNGVVDDSQLPKDRFSAERLKGVDSTLKIQPAKLEDSAVYLCASSLDGNQPQHFGDGTRLSIL.